This entry lists 18 T cell receptor beta chains sequenced from one sample in a study of T cell responses to AZD1222 COVID-19 vaccine. Using immunoSEQ multiplex PCR, the repertoire was profiled, and TCRdb retains in-frame clones only, with some absent. In the table there are around 190,000 clones, just over 85% of which are singletons. Specimen: peripheral blood, collected 28 days after the second AZD1222 dose. Every receptor here comes from an adult who received the AZD1222 COVID-19 vaccine.

CDR3 region: CASSSTLTNTEAFF. The DNA of the CDR3 is TGTGCCAGCAGTTCCACCTTGACGAACACTGAAGCTTTCTTT. This chain links TRBV6-5 with TRBJ1-1; D is undetermined. The CDR3 covers 14 residues. The V gene lost 4 bases and the J gene lost 1 base, with 10 bases spanning the gap. The germline CDR1 and CDR2 sequences are MNHEY and SVGAGI.

The chain uses TRBV9 and TRBJ1-2; D call uncertain. Germline loops: CDR1 SGDLS, CDR2 YYNGEE. The V end lost 0 bases, the J end lost 7 bases, and 10 bases lay between the germline ends. The CDR3 is 13 residues long. The CDR3 DNA is TGTGCCAGCAGCGTAGATCAGTACGGTGGCTACACCTTC. Its protein is CASSVDQYGGYTF.

This rearrangement joins TRBV6-1 to TRBJ2-5; D is unclear. Between the trimmed V and J ends, which lost 2 bases and 7 bases, there was a span of 5 bases. This CDR3 has 11 amino acids. Germline V gives CDR1 MNHNS, CDR2 SASEGT. As DNA, the CDR3 is TGTGCCAGCAGTGAATCTTGGACCCAGTACTTC. Its translation: CASSESWTQYF.

On this clone: Its ends do not fully match the called genes, so a read error is possible. The chain links TRBV7-7 to TRBJ2-3; TRBD1 is a possible D gene (6 bases). CDR1 and CDR2 from the germline V gene are SSHAT and FNYEAQ (reference sequence). This CDR3 has 14 residues. CDR3 loop: CASSLGQQTDTQYF. CDR3 nucleotides: TGTGCTAGCAGCTTAGGACAGCAAACAGATACGCAGTATTTT.

The genes are TRBV15 and TRBJ1-6, with no clear D. From germline, CDR1 is LNHNV and CDR2 YYDKDF (reference sequence). V shed 4 bases and J shed 1 base, with 8 bases lying between them. The CDR3 runs to 15 residues. CDR3 sequence reads: CATSIRRSYNSPLHF. CDR3 sequence (DNA): TGTGCCACCAGCATCAGACGGTCCTATAATTCACCCCTCCACTTT. The variable domain in full, completed from reference TRBV15 and TRBJ1-6, reads DAMVIQNPRYQVTQFGKPVTLSCSQTLNHNVMYWYQQKSSQAPKLLFHYYDKDFNNEADTPDNFQSRRPNTSFCFLDIRSPGLGDTAMYLCATSIRRSYNSPLHFGNGTRLTVT.

The chain couples TRBV3-1 (or the pseudogene TRBV3-2) to TRBJ2-3; 7 bases align to TRBD2. V lost 1 base and J lost 3; bases outside the gene matches: 7. CDR1 is LGHDT and CDR2 is YNNKEL in the germline V gene (reference sequence). The CDR3 has 16 residues. This CDR3 reads CASSQGGGGRTDTQYF. The CDR3 nucleotides read TGTGCCAGCAGCCAAGGTGGGGGGGGAAGAACAGATACGCAGTATTTT.

V usage is TRBV6-5 and J usage is TRBJ2-1; 7 nucleotides align to TRBD2. Unmatched junction bases numbered 5, after V lost 6 bases and J lost 0 bases. Germline V lookup: CDR1 MNHEY, CDR2 SVGAGI. This CDR3 is 15 amino acids long. The CDR3 reads CASRDGGSSYNEQFF. CDR3 nucleotides: TGTGCCAGCAGGGACGGGGGGAGCTCCTACAATGAGCAGTTCTTC.

This rearrangement joins TRBV5-1 to TRBJ1-1, with a weak D call TRBD1 (5 bases). Trimming stripped 4 bases from V and 1 base from J, with 11 bases between. CDR1 is SGHRS, CDR2 YFSETQ, per germline. The length of the CDR3 is 14 residues. The CDR3 DNA sequence: TGCGCCAGCAGCGTGGGACCGACGAACACTGAAGCTTTCTTT. This gives the protein CASSVGPTNTEAFF.

The chain carries TRBV19 and TRBJ1-5; D call uncertain. The ends were cut back, 5 bases at V and 7 bases at J, with 15 bases in the middle. The length of the CDR3 is 14 residues. Germline CDR1 LNHDA, CDR2 SQIVND (reference sequence). CDR3 sequence reads: CASSAILSDQPQHF. Written as DNA, the CDR3 is TGTGCCAGTAGTGCCATTCTAAGCGACCAGCCCCAGCATTTT.

The chain joins TRBV9 to TRBJ2-1; 10 bases map to TRBD2. The CDR3 has 15 residues. Germline CDR1 reads SGDLS; CDR2 reads YYNGEE. Germline trimming cut 2 bases from V and 7 bases from J; bases unmatched to any gene: 6. In DNA, the CDR3 is TGTGCCAGCAGCGTGGGACTAGCGAAAGCTAATGAGCAGTTCTTC. It encodes CASSVGLAKANEQFF.

V is TRBV18 and J is TRBJ2-1; 9 nucleotides match TRBD1. The germline V gene encodes CDR1 KGHSH and CDR2 LQKENI. This CDR3 region has 17 residues. The V gene end was trimmed by 5 bases and the J gene end by 8 bases; junction bases not matched to a gene: 16. The CDR3 sequence is CASSGGPGQGYGDEQFF. CDR3 DNA sequence: TGTGCCAGCTCAGGGGGACCGGGACAGGGATACGGCGATGAGCAGTTCTTC.

This clone was seen just once. The chain carries TRBV5-1 and TRBJ1-2, with no clear D. The CDR3 is 13 amino acids. Germline V lookup: CDR1 SGHRS, CDR2 YFSETQ. V lost 3 bases, J lost 1 base, and 7 bases lay in between. CDR3 amino acids: CASSWEINYGYTF. Written as DNA, the CDR3 is TGCGCCAGCAGCTGGGAAATTAACTATGGCTACACCTTC.

The V call is TRBV5-4, the J call TRBJ2-3, with 10 bases lining up with TRBD2. The CDR3 sequence is 14 residues long. The trim removed 7 bases at V and 1 base at J, leaving 3 bases unmatched. In germline, CDR1 is SGHNT, CDR2 YYREEE (reference sequence). The CDR3 region is CASLTSGGTDTQYF. The CDR3 region has the DNA TGTGCCAGCTTAACTAGCGGGGGCACAGATACGCAGTATTTT.

The J gene is TRBJ1-5, the V gene TRBV21-1; whether TRBD1, the table's D call, matches the DNA was not checked. TRBV21-1 has pseudogene status. The length of the CDR3 is 16 residues. CDR3 bases: TGTGCCAGCAGCAAGGATGACAGGGGAAGCAATCAGCCCCAGCATTTT. Translated: CASSKDDRGSNQPQHF.

V gene TRBV19 combines with J gene TRBJ1-3, with D perhaps matching TRBD1 (6 bases). V was clipped by 6 bases and J by 3 bases, with 12 bases between them. CDR3 length equals 14 residues. Per germline, CDR1 LNHDA and CDR2 SQIVND (reference sequence). CDR3 sequence: CASRPTGYGNTIYF. DNA of the CDR3: TGTGCCAGTAGACCTACAGGGTATGGAAACACCATATATTTT. Full variable domain (rest looked up from reference TRBV19 and TRBJ1-3): DGGITQSPKYLFRKEGQNVTLSCEQNLNHDAMYWYRQDPGQGLRLIYYSQIVNDFQKGDIAEGYSVSREKKESFPLTVTSAQKNPTAFYLCASRPTGYGNTIYFGEGSWLTVV.

This rearrangement joins TRBV28 to TRBJ1-3; a weak D match, TRBD1 (6 bases). Germline CDR1 and CDR2: MDHEN and SYDVKM. CDR3 size: 14 residues. Trimming removed 7 bases at V and 3 bases at J, with 13 bases between. CDR3 sequence: CASTWGGGGNTIYF. The CDR3 DNA sequence: TGTGCCAGCACCTGGGGAGGGGGTGGAAACACCATATATTTT. Drawing the rest from reference TRBV28 and TRBJ1-3, the complete variable domain is DVKVTQSSRYLVKRTGEKVFLECVQDMDHENMFWYRQDPGLGLRLIYFSYDVKMKEKGDIPEGYSVSREKKERFSLILESASTNQTSMYLCASTWGGGGNTIYFGEGSWLTVV.

The V and J genes are TRBV7-8 and TRBJ2-7; TRBD2 might be the D (6 bases). Germline CDR1 is SGHVS and CDR2 is FQNEAQ. The CDR3 is made up of 15 amino acids. V gave up 7 bases and J gave up 4 bases, with 20 bases separating them. The CDR3 DNA sequence: TGTGCCAGCATCAATCGGGGGTCTCCACCGTACGAGCAGTACTTC. Amino acids: CASINRGSPPYEQYF.

V usage is TRBV12-5 and J usage is TRBJ2-1, with TRBD1 as a possible D gene (6 bases). CDR3 size: 14 residues. Germline V gene lookup returns CDR1 LGHNT and CDR2 FRNRAP. The ends were cut back, 9 bases at V and 4 bases at J, with 16 bases in the middle. The CDR3, as DNA: TGTGCTAGCTCCAGGGGAGCCCTTTACAATGAGCAGTTCTTC. Protein sequence: CASSRGALYNEQFF.